A few counts support the clone carrying this TCR beta chain. The source of the sample is a study of blood T cell repertoires in COVID-19. Study as a whole: There were acute and convalescent COVID-19 samples, and they came from the United States, Italy and Spain.

Seattle patient enrollment occurred during active infection, with longitudinal follow-up thereafter. This CDR3 spans 14 amino acids. Germline V lookup: CDR1 SGDLS, CDR2 YYNGEE. The germline V and J ends were trimmed by 1 base and 4 bases, with 8 bases remaining between them. Source study methods: Estimation of nucleated cell counts was performed using reference gene primer amplification. Data came from immunoSEQ multiplex PCR; TCRdb stores just in-frame clones and leaves some out. The V and J calls and clone size are taken from that table; D and trimming were inferred from the DNA. Found here are approximately 63,000 clones, 80% to 90% of them singletons; the top ten hold 15% to 20%.

The source material was peripheral blood. The clonotype was recovered from a woman aged 60 to 75 with COVID-19, enrolled during active disease. This chain links TRBV9 with TRBJ2-2, with no clear D. The CDR3 here is CASSVKAGTGELFF. The CDR3 bases are TGTGCCAGCAGCGTAAAAGCTGGCACCGGGGAGCTGTTTTTT.